This T cell receptor (beta chain) was recovered during a study of response to subunit inactivated influenza vaccine. As to this clonotype: Its antigen is undetermined.

MiXCR, applied by TCRdb to the RT-PCR reads, yields one record per CDR3 protein. The sample has hundreds of thousands of distinct CDR3 sequences; about 10% are singletons. Notes on the study in general: Only a handful of new T cells, the authors suggested, are recruited with each seasonal influenza vaccination.

Specimen: PBMCs from blood, collected on the day of vaccination. The sequence came from a man aged 45-65 years who received an inactivated influenza vaccine.

CDR3 loop: CASSWSGGPSWRQETQYF. In nucleotides, the CDR3 is TGTGCCAGCAGCTGGTCCGGGGGGCCAAGCTGGCGTCAGGAGACCCAGTACTTC. The chain combines TRBV11-2 with TRBJ2-5; D possibly corresponds to TRBD2 (7 bases). V lost 4 bases to trimming and J lost 5 bases, with 26 bases between them. From germline, CDR1 is SGHAT and CDR2 FQNNGV. The CDR3 is 18 residues long.